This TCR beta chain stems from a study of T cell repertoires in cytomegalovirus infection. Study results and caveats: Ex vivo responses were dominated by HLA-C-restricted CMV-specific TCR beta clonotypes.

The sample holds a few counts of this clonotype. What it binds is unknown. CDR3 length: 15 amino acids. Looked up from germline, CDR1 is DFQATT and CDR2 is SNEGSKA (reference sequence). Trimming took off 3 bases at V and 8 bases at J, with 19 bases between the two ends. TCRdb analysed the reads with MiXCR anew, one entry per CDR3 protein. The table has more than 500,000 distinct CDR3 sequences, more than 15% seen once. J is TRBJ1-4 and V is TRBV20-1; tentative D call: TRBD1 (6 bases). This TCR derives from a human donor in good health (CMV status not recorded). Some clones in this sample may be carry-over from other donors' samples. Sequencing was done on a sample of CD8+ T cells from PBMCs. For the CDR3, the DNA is TGCAGTGCTAGCTTATTTACCGCGGGGGGCGAAAAACTGTTTTTT. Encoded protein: CSASLFTAGGEKLFF.